The T cell receptor (beta chain) under discussion was sequenced for a study of CD8 T cells in ankylosing spondylitis. MiXCR, run by TCRdb on the 5' RACE reads, gives a single entry per CDR3 protein. The sample lists 200,000 to 250,000 distinct CDR3 sequences; 20% to 30% were seen once. This clonotype was observed at least ten times. This CDR3 has 17 residues. Trimming cost V 6 bases and J 2 bases; bases outside gene matches: 7. Germline V gene sequence: CDR1 ENHRY, CDR2 SYGVKD. J is TRBJ2-7 and V is TRBV10-3, with 16 bases aligning to TRBD2. The clonotype originates from a male donor with ankylosing spondylitis or in good health (not recorded which). The sample taken for sequencing was blood, either unsorted or a sorted T cell fraction (not recorded which). DNA of the CDR3: TGTGCCATCAGAGGGACTAGCGGGAGGGCCGCCACCTACGAGCAGTACTTC. Encoded protein: CAIRGTSGRAATYEQYF.